The TCR beta chain under discussion was sequenced for a study of metastatic and nonmetastatic thyroid tumors. On the study more broadly: For malignant and benign thyroid patients, tumor or nodule tissue and blood were the sources whose repertoires were compared. Study outcomes and limitations: Benign nodules reportedly had significantly lower TCR beta diversity than malignant thyroid tumors in blood and tumor.

There are 18 residues in the CDR3. The V segment lost 4 bases and the J segment 4 bases; nucleotides outside the gene matches: 19. Germline loops: CDR1 MDHEN, CDR2 SYDVKM. This clone was found once. Antigen unknown. Other DNA sequences in this specimen translate into the identical CDR3. Authors' methods: What underpinned the distant-metastasis classifier for papillary thyroid cancer was the set of CDR3 differences across clinicopathological groups. TCRdb re-called the PCR reads with MiXCR. Here the V and J calls rest on TCRdb's processing, not on the authors' analysis. The sample lists more than 25,000 clones; 11% were seen once. Until they underwent thyroid surgery, no patient had received any treatment.

The sample consisted of blood. The receptor was isolated from a female donor with papillary thyroid cancer or a benign thyroid nodule (not recorded which). Some clones in this sample may be carry-over from other donors' samples. The chain joins TRBV28 to TRBJ2-7; 7 bases match TRBD2. CDR3 sequence (DNA): TGTGCCAGCAGTTCGAGAGTTTGGCGGGGAGGGCCTCTTTACGAGCAGTACTTC. Protein: CASSSRVWRGGPLYEQYF.